What follows is one TCR beta chain and its context. What it binds is not known. This sample is drawn from a study of siplizumab effects on memory and regulatory T cells. Study-wide results and limits: Siplizumab brought about a significant reduction in alloreactive sequences traceable to unstimulated CD4+ memory cells. Naive T cells appeared more varied than memory cells and looked like key alloresponse contributors. Only a minor fraction of alloreactive clones mapped to unstimulated subsets.

Using immunoSEQ multiplex PCR, the repertoire was profiled, and TCRdb retains in-frame clones only, with some absent. The data show tens of thousands of clones, with about 98% seen just once and 1.1% held by the top ten. Sequencing was performed on naive CD8+ T cells sorted from blood. The receptor comes from a human donor in good health.

In DNA, the CDR3 is TGCGCCAGCAGCTTGGACGGGGGGCCAGATACGCAGTATTTT. It translates to CASSLDGGPDTQYF. The chain has TRBV5-1 and TRBJ2-3, with TRBD2 as a possible D gene (7 bases). The ends were cut back, 0 bases at V and 4 bases at J, with 9 bases in the middle. CDR1 and CDR2 from the germline V gene are SGHRS and YFSETQ. This CDR3 is built from 14 residues.